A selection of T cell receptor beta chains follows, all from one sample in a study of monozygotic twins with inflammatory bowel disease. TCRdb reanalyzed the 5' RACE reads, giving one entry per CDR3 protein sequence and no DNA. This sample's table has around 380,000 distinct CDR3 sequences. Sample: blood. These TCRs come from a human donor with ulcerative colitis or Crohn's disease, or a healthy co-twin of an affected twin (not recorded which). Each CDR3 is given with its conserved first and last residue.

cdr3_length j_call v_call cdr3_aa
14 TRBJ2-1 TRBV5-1 CASESGMSYNEQFF
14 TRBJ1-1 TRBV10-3 CATTGTGGPTEAFF
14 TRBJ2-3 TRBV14 CASSPGQGRNTQYF
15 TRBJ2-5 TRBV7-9 CASSLPRTGEETQYF
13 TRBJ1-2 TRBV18 CASSGEALRGYTF
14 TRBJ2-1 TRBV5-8 CASSLARDRNEQFF
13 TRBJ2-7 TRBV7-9 CASSLGLGYEQYF
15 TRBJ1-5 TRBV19 CASNPGTDSNQPQHF
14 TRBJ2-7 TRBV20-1 CSARDHEGTYEQYF
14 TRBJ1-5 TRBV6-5 CASSYGGAHQPQHF
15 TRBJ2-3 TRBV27 CASSLNRGRGDTQYF
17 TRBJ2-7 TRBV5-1 CASSFDSGQGASYEQYF
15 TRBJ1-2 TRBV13 CASSTSGLGNYGYTF
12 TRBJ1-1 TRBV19 CASSIRRGEAFF
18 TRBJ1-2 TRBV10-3 CAISESATPGQRSYGYTF
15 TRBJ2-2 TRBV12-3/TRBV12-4 CASNISTGPTGELFF
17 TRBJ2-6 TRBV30 CAWRNRQGGSGANVLTF
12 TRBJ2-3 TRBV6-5 CASSQGLDTQYF
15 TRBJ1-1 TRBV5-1 CASSSTGASNTEAFF
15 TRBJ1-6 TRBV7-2 CASSIEPGPDSPLHF
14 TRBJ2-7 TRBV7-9 CASSQGTETYEQYF
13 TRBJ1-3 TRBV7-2 CASNLQGGNTIYF
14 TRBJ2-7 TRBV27 CASARGGNSYEQYF
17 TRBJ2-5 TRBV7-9 CASSLGTSGRASETQYF
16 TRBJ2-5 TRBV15 CATRGRREGAAETQYF
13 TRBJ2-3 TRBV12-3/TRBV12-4 CASSLGPSRPWYF
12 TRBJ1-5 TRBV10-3 CAISEGDQPQRF
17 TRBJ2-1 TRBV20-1 CSVPRATSGGVYNEQFF
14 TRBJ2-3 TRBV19 CASSIAASVDTQYF
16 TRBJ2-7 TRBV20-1 CSAGRLGTEVAYEQYF
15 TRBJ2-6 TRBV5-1 CASSSANSGANVLTF
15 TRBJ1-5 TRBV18 CASSPLGGSMEAQHF
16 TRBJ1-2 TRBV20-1 CSARPTRTGGGYGYTF
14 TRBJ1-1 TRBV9 CASSPTPRSTEAFF
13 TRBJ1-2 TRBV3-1 CASSQVAYYGYTF
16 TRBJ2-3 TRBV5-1 CASSELRALSTDTQYF
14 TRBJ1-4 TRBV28 CASSSVGFNEKLFF
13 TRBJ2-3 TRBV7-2 CASSPRGLDTQYF